These T cell receptor beta chains were read from a single sample in a study of blood T cell repertoires in COVID-19. Assay: immunoSEQ multiplex PCR; the TCRdb copy retains only in-frame clones and omits some. This repertoire shows 60,000 to 65,000 clones, roughly four fifths found once; its top ten account for about 20%. Material for sequencing was peripheral blood. The receptors originated from a man aged 55-75 years with acute or convalescent COVID-19. Both conserved end residues are part of each CDR3. A D gene is named only where the DNA matches it firmly. The size of a clone is reported for some rows only, either as once, few or many, or as a class for expanded clones.

>TRBD2|-|TRBJ2-1|TRBV9
TGTGCCAGCAGCAGGAGGGAGGGTTCAAACAATGAGCAGTTCTTC
CASSRREGSNNEQFF
>TRBD1|few|TRBJ1-5|TRBV19
TGTGCCAGTAGTCTCCTTCAGGACAGGGGAAATCAGCCCCAGCATTTT
CASSLLQDRGNQPQHF
>-|few|TRBJ1-5|TRBV25-1
TGTGCCAGCAGTGAACCAGGGCAGGGTCAGCCCCAGCATTTT
CASSEPGQGQPQHF
>TRBD1|-|TRBJ1-6|TRBV6-6
TGTGCCAGCATCCGGGGCGGGACAGAGAATTCACCCCTCCACTTT
CASIRGGTENSPLHF
>-|-|TRBJ2-5|TRBV24-1
TGTGCCACCGGGCAGTCGGGGGAGACCCAGTACTTC
CATGQSGETQYF
>-|-|TRBJ2-7|TRBV5-4
TGTGCCAGCGGATTTCCCGGACAGAGATACGAGCAGTACTTC
CASGFPGQRYEQYF
>TRBD2|-|TRBJ2-2|TRBV28
TGTGCCAGCAGTTTATGGACTAGCGGGATCAGCACCGGGGAGCTGTTTTTT
CASSLWTSGISTGELFF
>TRBD1|-|TRBJ2-3|TRBV9
TGTGCCAGCAGCGCGCGGACAGGGAGCACAGATACGCAGTATTTT
CASSARTGSTDTQYF
>-|-|TRBJ2-3|TRBV6-2/TRBV6-3
TGTGCCAGCAGTTACAGGCGGGAACCCCCAGATACGCAGTATTTT
CASSYRREPPDTQYF
>TRBD2|-|TRBJ2-7|TRBV5-1
TGCGCCAGCAGTCCGGCTAGCGGGAGCTCCTACGAGCAGTACTTC
CASSPASGSSYEQYF
>TRBD2|-|TRBJ2-5|TRBV2
TGTGCCAGCAGTGAAGCAGATTTGACTAGCGGGAGTATGGAGACCCAGTACTTC
CASSEADLTSGSMETQYF
>TRBD2|once|TRBJ2-3|TRBV19
TGTGCCAGTAGTATTCAGAGCGGGAGGACAGATACGCAGTATTTT
CASSIQSGRTDTQYF
>-|-|TRBJ2-2|TRBV19
TGTGCCAGTAGTATTCAACAGGGCACCGGGGAGCTGTTTTTT
CASSIQQGTGELFF
>-|-|TRBJ2-6|TRBV15
TGTGCCACCAGCAGAGATCTAGGGGTGGGGGCCAACGTCCTGACTTTC
CATSRDLGVGANVLTF
>TRBD2|-|TRBJ2-2|TRBV5-1
TGCGCCAGCAGCTTGGCCCCTAGCGGGGAAGCCGGGGAGCTGTTTTTT
CASSLAPSGEAGELFF
>-|-|TRBJ2-5|TRBV6-2/TRBV6-3
TGTGCCAGCAGTTACGTATCGGGGACTCGGGAGACCCAGTACTTC
CASSYVSGTRETQYF
>-|-|TRBJ1-1|TRBV19
TGTGCCAGTAGTACCGTAGGACATGGGCGCGAAGCTTTCTTT
CASSTVGHGREAFF
>-|-|TRBJ2-7|TRBV28
TGTGCCAGCAGTTTAATTCTTACAGGGAGCTCCTACGAGCAGTACTTC
CASSLILTGSSYEQYF
>TRBD1|-|TRBJ2-7|TRBV18
TGTGCCAGCTCACTGGGACAGGGCCACTCCTACGAGCAGTACTTC
CASSLGQGHSYEQYF
>-|once|TRBJ2-1|TRBV19
TGTGCCAGTAGTATTGGACAGAGGCACAATGAGCAGTTCTTC
CASSIGQRHNEQFF
>-|-|TRBJ2-1|TRBV6-5
TGTGCCAGTAAAGGGGGTTACAATGAGCAGTTCTTC
CASKGGYNEQFF
>-|few|TRBJ1-2|TRBV30
TGTGCCTGGGGTAAATTTTATGGCTACACCTTC
CAWGKFYGYTF
>TRBD2|-|TRBJ2-7|TRBV5-6
TGTGCCAGCAGCTTGCGCGGGGCGGGAGTTGGCGAGCAGTACTTC
CASSLRGAGVGEQYF
>-|-|TRBJ2-2|TRBV7-2
TGTGCCAGCAGCTTTAGGCGGTCGCACACCGGGGAGCTGTTTTTT
CASSFRRSHTGELFF
>TRBD1|few|TRBJ1-1|TRBV10-3
TGTGCCATCAGTGCCGCAGGGGGTAACACTGAAGCTTTCTTT
CAISAAGGNTEAFF
>TRBD2|-|TRBJ2-3|TRBV19
TGTGCCAGTTCTGGACTAGCGGGAGTTGATACGCAGTATTTT
CASSGLAGVDTQYF
>-|-|TRBJ2-7|TRBV19
TGTGCCAGTAGTCCAAGAGGCCCAAACAGGGTCTACGAGCAGTACTTC
CASSPRGPNRVYEQYF
>TRBD1|once|TRBJ2-7|TRBV6-5
TGTGCCAGCAAGTTAGACAGGGGGGGCTCCTACGAGCAGTACTTC
CASKLDRGGSYEQYF
>TRBD2|-|TRBJ2-7|TRBV7-2
TGTGCCAGCAGCTCACTAGCGGGAGGGTACGAGCAGTACTTC
CASSSLAGGYEQYF
>TRBD2|-|TRBJ2-7|TRBV3-1/TRBV3-2
TGTGCCAGCAGCCCTGGGGGGAATAGCGGGAGGGAGTCCTACGAGCAGTACTTC
CASSPGGNSGRESYEQYF
>-|-|TRBJ2-7|TRBV5-6
TGTGCCAGCAGCTCTCCCGAGTACAGGCCCTACGAGCAGTACTTC
CASSSPEYRPYEQYF
>TRBD1|once|TRBJ2-3|TRBV24-1
TGTGCCACCAGTGATCCGGGACAGGGACCCACAGATACGCAGTATTTT
CATSDPGQGPTDTQYF
>TRBD2|-|TRBJ2-7|TRBV27
TGTGCCAGCAGTTCTTGGGGGGGCGAGCAGTACTTC
CASSSWGGEQYF
>TRBD1|-|TRBJ1-6|TRBV7-9
TGTGCCACCGAACAGGGGGCAAAGGATAATTCACCCCTCCACTTT
CATEQGAKDNSPLHF
>-|-|TRBJ2-5|TRBV21-1
TGTGCCAGCAGCAAATTGGGACAGGGGGTCCAAGAGACCCAGTACTTC
CASSKLGQGVQETQYF